This T cell receptor (beta chain) was sequenced during a study of beta chain features in type 1 diabetes. Naive, central memory, regulatory and stem cell-like memory cells within the CD4+ compartment were sorted using CD45RO/CCR7/CD25/CD127/CD95/CD27. The V segment lost 7 bases and the J segment 8 bases; nucleotides outside the gene matches: 15. The germline V gene encodes CDR1 MDHEN and CDR2 SYDVKM. This CDR3 has 16 amino acids. Every isolated RNA sample was fully reverse transcribed, so sequencing captured expressed TCRB transcripts. There were approximately 3.7 million reads on average in the naive, central memory and regulatory T cell samples. Using immunoSEQ multiplex PCR, the repertoire was profiled, and TCRdb retains in-frame clones only, with some absent. This sample carries some 330,000 clones, roughly 9.6% of them seen once, and the ten largest clones take approximately 0.016%. This clone was seen more than once but under ten times.

The sequencing sample was made of naive CD4+ T cells from blood. The TCR sequence derives from a woman younger than 45 in good health. The gene calls are TRBV28 and TRBJ2-1, with 9 positions matching TRBD2. In nucleotides, the CDR3 is TGTGCCAGCAATTCTCTCGGGCTAGCGGGACGGGATGAGCAGTTCTTC. Translation gives CASNSLGLAGRDEQFF.